A selection of T cell receptor beta chains follows, all from one sample in a study of blood T cell repertoires in COVID-19. Repertoires were generated with immunoSEQ multiplex PCR, while TCRdb's copy carries only in-frame clones and drops some. The table includes 110,000 or so clones, roughly nine tenths detected once. The specimen was peripheral blood. All receptors come from a man between 65 and 85 years old who had recovered from COVID-19. Each CDR3 is given with its conserved first and last residue. Each record gives: V gene, J gene, CDR3 length, CDR3 protein.

>TRBV9|TRBJ2-7|15
CASSGGRGRGYEQYF
>TRBV5-1|TRBJ2-3|12
CASSLSTDTQYF
>TRBV10-1|TRBJ2-3|13
CASNCTEPDTQYF
>TRBV2|TRBJ2-3|17
CASSELVAELSTDTQYF
>TRBV9|TRBJ2-5|15
CASSAGLAGRETQYF
>TRBV5-8|TRBJ1-2|13
CASSWTGGYGYTF
>TRBV5-5|TRBJ1-2|12
CASKEGGYGYTF
>TRBV11-2|TRBJ2-3|15
CASSPEWGVADTQYF
>TRBV5-1|TRBJ2-7|12
CASSLPQGEQYF
>TRBV6-5|TRBJ2-5|16
CASSYTAGQGYETQYF
>TRBV4-1|TRBJ2-5|17
CASSHPTSGGEQETQYF
>TRBV18|TRBJ2-7|15
CASSPPTDSSYEQYF
>TRBV4-3|TRBJ2-2|18
CASSQEVSSQINTGELFF
>TRBV28|TRBJ2-7|15
CASGDPGTGKYEQYF
>TRBV6-6|TRBJ1-4|14
CASNLQGGKEKLFF
>TRBV6-5|TRBJ1-5|15
CASSRSDSYNQPQHF
>TRBV9|TRBJ2-6|15
CASSVALFGANVLTF
>TRBV7-9|TRBJ1-3|14
CASSLGTSGNTIYF
>TRBV19|TRBJ2-1|15
CASSRGLASYNEQFF
>TRBV4-1|TRBJ2-1|15
CASRGTSGGNNEQFF
>TRBV4-1|TRBJ2-3|15
CASSHGTSSTDTQYF
>TRBV7-9|TRBJ2-3|18
CASSLDWTSGTSTDTQYF
>TRBV6-5|TRBJ2-7|13
CASSEGLSYEQYF
>TRBV24-1|TRBJ2-7|13
CATRRTGSYEQYF
>TRBV10-2|TRBJ1-5|14
CASQGQVSNQPQHF
>TRBV5-5|TRBJ1-5|15
CASSLDGYSNQPQHF
>TRBV11-2|TRBJ1-3|12
CASSPLFDTIYF
>TRBV18|TRBJ2-2|15
CASSLTSGNTGELFF
>TRBV2|TRBJ1-2|15
CASSEGYRGGDGYTF
>TRBV28|TRBJ2-2|13
CASSLYSATELFF
>TRBV5-4|TRBJ1-2|14
CASSPRDGGGGYTF
>TRBV7-9|TRBJ1-4|12
CASSPAREKLFF
>TRBV9|TRBJ1-5|15
CASSPGGRVNQPQHF
>TRBV27|TRBJ2-1|15
CASSPLAGGWNEQFF
>TRBV2|TRBJ2-5|12
CASTGIQETQYF
>TRBV5-4|TRBJ1-2|15
CASSFPGQVLYGYTF
>TRBV6-4|TRBJ2-7|14
CASTTDRLTYEQYF
>TRBV2|TRBJ2-5|15
CASSRGAVDQETQYF
>TRBV14|TRBJ2-1|18
CASSQATSGRSSYNEQFF